This TCR beta chain was sequenced for a study of beta chain features in type 1 diabetes. Study outcomes and limitations: There were fewer insertions and more deletions at the VDJ junctions of type 1 diabetes patients. Amplification by PCR could prefer shorter templates, with the same effect in patients and controls. Moderate yet significant TCRB CDR3 shortening was seen in Type 1 diabetes patients in all four CD4+ subsets.

CD4+ naive, central memory, regulatory and stem cell-like memory subsets were isolated by sorting on CD45RO/CCR7/CD25/CD127/CD95/CD27. Germline V gene lookup returns CDR1 SGHTA and CDR2 FQGNSA. The ends lost 4 bases at V and 4 bases at J; junction bases unmatched: 13. The CDR3 spans 17 residues. Worth noting for this clone: The target antigen is unknown. The identical CDR3 is also encoded by other nucleotide sequences in the sample.

Of the isolated RNA, all was reverse transcribed, and so the sequenced material was expressed TCRB transcripts. Using immunoSEQ multiplex PCR, the repertoire was profiled, and TCRdb retains in-frame clones only, with some absent. Seen here are about 40,000 clones, 45% to 50% observed once, and the top ten hold 0.72%. This rearrangement joins TRBV7-2 to TRBJ1-2, with TRBD1 identical over 9 bases. The source is a woman aged 18-29 years in good health. Sequences were obtained from central memory CD4+ T cells from blood. CDR3 coding DNA: TGTGCCAGCAGCTGGAAGTCCGGGACAGGGAACCTCTATGGCTACACCTTC. It translates to CASSWKSGTGNLYGYTF.